These 27 T cell receptor beta chains came from one sample sequenced in a study of blood T cell repertoires in COVID-19. Assay used: immunoSEQ multiplex PCR; TCRdb lists only in-frame clones, some missing. In the table there are just over 15,000 clones, over 80% of which are singletons. The sequenced material came from peripheral blood. The receptors derive from a human donor in a cohort sampled during active COVID-19.

Remarks on this clone: Other nucleotide sequences in the sample specify the same CDR3. J is TRBJ1-1 and V is TRBV10-3, with 8 bases that match TRBD1. The CDR3 has 13 amino acids. V lost 4 bases and J lost 5; bases outside the gene matches: 3. The germline V gene has CDR1 ENHRY and CDR2 SYGVKD. CDR3 DNA sequence: TGTGCCATCAGTGGGACAGGGACGACTGAAGCTTTCTTT. It is translated as CAISGTGTTEAFF.

The chain's CDR3 is CASSQAGGNYEQYF. CDR3 in DNA: TGTGCCAGCAGCCAAGCGGGAGGGAATTACGAGCAGTACTTC. The rearrangement joins TRBV6-5 to TRBJ2-7; 10 positions agree with TRBD2. Germline CDR1 is MNHEY and CDR2 is SVGAGI. This CDR3 contains 14 residues. V gave up 6 bases and J gave up 4 bases; unmatched junction bases: 6.

This chain uses TRBV24-1 with TRBJ2-2; 7 nucleotides align to TRBD1. V was clipped by 4 bases and J by 7 bases; unmatched bases: 11. The CDR3 extends over 16 amino acids. CDR1 and CDR2 from the germline V gene are KGHDR and SFDVKD. The CDR3 DNA reads TGTGCCACCAGTGACATATCCGGGACAGTGAGCGGGGAGCTGTTTTTT. As protein: CATSDISGTVSGELFF.

Here the CDR3 DNA reads TGTGCCAGCAGAACCGGGACAGGTTTTCAAGAGACCCAGTACTTC. Translation: CASRTGTGFQETQYF. The V gene is TRBV27, the J gene TRBJ2-5; 8 positions match TRBD1. Germline V gene lookup returns CDR1 MNHEY and CDR2 SMNVEV (reference sequence). Trimming cost V 6 bases and J 2 bases; bases outside gene matches: 8. The CDR3 sequence is 15 residues long.

V is TRBV5-4 and J is TRBJ2-7, with 7 bases aligning to TRBD1. This CDR3 is built from 14 residues. The V segment lost 4 bases and the J segment 2 bases; nucleotides outside the gene matches: 6. Germline loops: CDR1 SGHNT, CDR2 YYREEE (reference sequence). CDR3 sequence reads: CASSTEGAPYEQYF. CDR3 nucleotide sequence: TGTGCCAGCAGCACCGAGGGGGCTCCCTACGAGCAGTACTTC. The whole variable domain, remainder taken from reference TRBV5-4 and TRBJ2-7, is ETGVTQSPTHLIKTRGQQVTLRCSSQSGHNTVSWYQQALGQGPQFIFQYYREEENGRGNFPPRFSGLQFPNYSSELNVNALELDDSALYLCASSTEGAPYEQYFGPGTRLTVT.

V is TRBV18 and J is TRBJ2-5; TRBD2 aligns across 9 bases. Trimming took 0 bases from V and 6 from J; bases not matched to a gene: 8. This CDR3 is built from 16 residues. Germline V gene sequence: CDR1 KGHSH, CDR2 LQKENI. CDR3 DNA: TGTGCCAGCTCACCACCAGCTAGCGGGATTGGCAAGACCCAGTACTTC. Translated, it gives CASSPPASGIGKTQYF.

This clone was detected a few times. J is TRBJ2-7 and V is TRBV7-9; D is unclear. The ends were cut back, 5 bases at V and 0 bases at J, with 5 bases in the middle. CDR3 length: 12 residues. Germline CDR1 and CDR2: SEHNR and FQNEAQ (reference sequence). The CDR3 sequence: CASSGSSYEQYF. The CDR3 DNA follows: TGTGCCAGCAGCGGCAGCTCCTACGAGCAGTACTTC.

V gene TRBV25-1 combines with J gene TRBJ2-7; TRBD2 might be the D (5 bases). In germline, CDR1 is MGHDK, CDR2 SYGVNS. CDR3 size: 14 residues. The germline V and J ends were trimmed by 2 bases and 0 bases, with 8 bases remaining between them. The chain's CDR3 is CASSEESGSYEQYF. Here the CDR3 DNA reads TGTGCCAGCAGTGAAGAGAGCGGCTCCTACGAGCAGTACTTC.

The rearrangement links TRBV5-1 to TRBJ2-7; D possibly corresponds to TRBD1 (5 bases). The V end lost 4 bases, the J end lost 0 bases, and 14 bases lay between the germline ends. The CDR3 is 15 amino acids. Germline CDR1 SGHRS, CDR2 YFSETQ. The CDR3 DNA sequence: TGCGCCAGCAGCCAACGACAGCCCGGCTCCTACGAGCAGTACTTC. This translates into CASSQRQPGSYEQYF. The whole variable domain, filled in from reference TRBV5-1 and TRBJ2-7, reads KAGVTQTPRYLIKTRGQQVTLSCSPISGHRSVSWYQQTPGQGLQFLFEYFSETQRNKGNFPGRFSGRQFSNSRSEMNVSTLELGDSALYLCASSQRQPGSYEQYFGPGTRLTVT.

This clone has only one observation. The chain has TRBV10-3 and TRBJ2-2; 7 bases line up with TRBD2. This CDR3 has 15 amino acids. The V segment lost 3 bases and the J segment 3 bases; nucleotides outside the gene matches: 4. CDR1 and CDR2 (germline): ENHRY, SYGVKD. The CDR3 nucleotides read TGTGCCATCAGTGAAGGGAGGGGAGACACCGGGGAGCTGTTTTTT. Protein: CAISEGRGDTGELFF.

The chain employs TRBV27 and TRBJ1-2; D gene ambiguous. The V and J ends lost 2 bases and 2 bases respectively, with 15 bases between them. The CDR3 sequence is 16 residues long. From germline, CDR1 is MNHEY and CDR2 SMNVEV (reference sequence). The CDR3 protein is CASSLEPSGINYGYTF. The CDR3 coding sequence is TGTGCCAGCAGTTTAGAACCTAGCGGTATCAACTATGGCTACACCTTC.

The chain has TRBV29-1 and TRBJ2-7, with TRBD1 matching over 9 bases. CDR3 size: 13 residues. Germline V gene lookup returns CDR1 SQVTM and CDR2 ANQGSEA. V lost 5 bases and J lost 1; bases outside the gene matches: 3. In nucleotides, the CDR3 is TGCAGCGTTACCGGGACAGGGTCCTACGAGCAGTACTTC. Encoded protein: CSVTGTGSYEQYF.

The chain recombines TRBV5-4 with TRBJ1-1; weak D call: TRBD1 (6 bases). With 4 bases removed from V and 4 bases from J, the gap between germline ends came to 14 bases. This CDR3 is built from 14 residues. The germline CDR1 and CDR2 sequences are SGHNT and YYREEE (reference sequence). The CDR3 is CASSRTQGITEAFF. In DNA form, the CDR3 reads TGTGCCAGCAGCCGAACGCAGGGGATCACTGAAGCTTTCTTT.

The chain links TRBV11-2 to TRBJ1-4; tentative D call: TRBD1 (5 bases). This CDR3 is built from 14 residues. Trimming left V 5 bases short and J 5 bases short, with 12 bases between. Germline CDR1 SGHAT, CDR2 FQNNGV. DNA of the CDR3: TGTGCCAGCAGCCTTGCAGGGCTCAATGAAAAACTGTTTTTT. It translates to CASSLAGLNEKLFF.

As to this clone: Sequence at one end of the junction differs from germline and may be a read error. The J gene is TRBJ2-5, the V gene TRBV7-9, with D tentatively TRBD1 (5 bases). Germline V CDR1 and CDR2: SEHNR, FQNEAQ (reference sequence). This CDR3 contains 16 residues. CDR3 nucleotides: TGTGCCAGCAGGTTAGGGCAGGGAACTCGCCGGGAGACCCAGTACTTC. Its protein product is CASRLGQGTRRETQYF.

V usage is TRBV9 and J usage is TRBJ2-5, with 10 bases aligning to TRBD1. V shed 2 bases, J shed 5 bases, and the junction held 3 bases outside the gene matches. This CDR3 is 14 amino acids long. Germline V CDR1 and CDR2: SGDLS, YYNGEE. The CDR3 region is CASSVGTGDETQYF. The CDR3 DNA reads TGTGCCAGCAGCGTGGGGACAGGGGACGAGACCCAGTACTTC.

J is TRBJ1-2 and V is TRBV30, with TRBD1 matching 7 bases. CDR1 GTSNPN and CDR2 SVGIG come from the germline V gene (reference sequence). This CDR3 spans 13 amino acids. The V and J ends lost 5 bases and 4 bases, in that order; junction bases with no gene match: 7. The CDR3 DNA reads TGTGCCTGGGGACGGGACAGACCCTATGGCTACACCTTC. Residues: CAWGRDRPYGYTF.

This clone was recorded a few times. The chain joins TRBV5-1 to TRBJ2-1; 9 nucleotides align to TRBD2. The CDR3 runs 14 residues. J was trimmed by 5 bases and V by 5 bases; bases with no gene match: 5. The V gene's germline CDR1 is SGHRS and CDR2 YFSETQ. The CDR3 here is CASSSTSGNNEQFF. The CDR3 coding sequence is TGCGCCAGCAGTTCGACTAGCGGCAACAATGAGCAGTTCTTC.

This rearrangement joins TRBV28 to TRBJ1-1; TRBD1 aligns across 9 bases. Germline CDR1 reads MDHEN; CDR2 reads SYDVKM. This CDR3 has 15 residues. Trimming removed 3 bases from V and 3 bases from J; junction bases left unmatched: 5. As DNA, the CDR3 is TGTGCCAGCAGTTTTGCGGGACAGGGCGACACTGAAGCTTTCTTT. It codes for CASSFAGQGDTEAFF.

The chain carries TRBV29-1 and TRBJ2-1; 9 bases agree with TRBD1. Trimming cost V 8 bases and J 7 bases; bases outside gene matches: 12. The CDR3 spans 14 residues. CDR1 is SQVTM and CDR2 is ANQGSEA in the germline V gene. CDR3 nucleotides: TGCAGCTCAAGCCCCGGGACAGGGCGGAATGAGCAGTTCTTC. Translated: CSSSPGTGRNEQFF.

This rearrangement joins TRBV15 to TRBJ1-6, with 7 bases fitting TRBD1. The CDR3 is made up of 14 amino acids. J lost 6 bases, V lost 1 base, and 0 bases had no gene match. Looked up from germline, CDR1 is LNHNV and CDR2 is YYDKDF (reference sequence). In nucleotides, the CDR3 is TGTGCCACCAGCAGAGGACAGGGTAATTCACCCCTCCACTTT. It yields the protein CATSRGQGNSPLHF.

A single count supports this clone. The CDR3 DNA sequence: TGTGCCAGCAGCTTAGTGGGCAGCAGGGCTAGCAATCAGCCCCAGCATTTT. Protein: CASSLVGSRASNQPQHF. V usage is TRBV7-9 and J usage is TRBJ1-5; TRBD1 is a possible D gene (5 bases). Per germline, CDR1 SEHNR and CDR2 FQNEAQ (reference sequence). The CDR3 loop spans 17 amino acids. V was shortened by 1 base and J by 0 bases, with 13 bases between the two germline ends.

V and J are TRBV18 and TRBJ2-1; 10 bases fit TRBD1. Germline V gene sequence: CDR1 KGHSH, CDR2 LQKENI. The CDR3 is made up of 16 amino acids. V lost 3 bases and J lost 8; bases outside the gene matches: 10. CDR3 protein: CASSPTGTGDRHEQFF. The CDR3 DNA sequence: TGTGCCAGCTCACCTACCGGGACAGGGGACCGGCATGAGCAGTTCTTC.

This clone is a singleton in its sample. This chain uses TRBV5-1 with TRBJ2-7; no clear D gene. From germline, CDR1 is SGHRS and CDR2 YFSETQ. The V and J ends lost 1 base and 1 base respectively, with 6 bases between them. CDR3 size: 13 residues. The CDR3 nucleotides read TGCGCCAGCAGCTTGAAACTGTCCTACGAGCAGTACTTC. Translated: CASSLKLSYEQYF.

The chain combines TRBV2 with TRBJ2-7, with TRBD1 matching 8 bases. This CDR3 has 13 amino acids. Germline V CDR1 and CDR2: SNHLY, FYNNEI. Trimming took 5 bases from V and 7 from J; bases not matched to a gene: 7. CDR3 DNA sequence: TGTGCCAGCAGTTTGCAGGGGGCCGAGGAGCAGTACTTC. Its protein product is CASSLQGAEEQYF. The variable domain in full, completed from reference TRBV2 and TRBJ2-7, reads EPEVTQTPSHQVTQMGQEVILRCVPISNHLYFYWYRQILGQKVEFLVSFYNNEISEKSEIFDDQFSVERPDGSNFTLKIRSTKLEDSAMYFCASSLQGAEEQYFGPGTRLTVT.

The V and J genes are TRBV10-2 and TRBJ2-1; 11 nucleotides align to TRBD2. CDR1 is WSHSY and CDR2 is SAAADI in the germline V gene. With V trimmed by 6 bases and J by 8 bases, 12 bases remained unmatched. This CDR3 region has 16 residues. The CDR3, as DNA: TGCGCCAGCAGCGAAAAACTAGCGGGAGTTAGGTATGAGCAGTTCTTC. The encoded protein is CASSEKLAGVRYEQFF.

J is TRBJ1-1 and V is TRBV15, with D perhaps TRBD1 (5 bases). The length of the CDR3 is 14 residues. Trimming left V 3 bases short and J 1 base short, with 9 bases between. Germline values: CDR1 LNHNV, CDR2 YYDKDF (reference sequence). The CDR3 DNA reads TGTGCCACCAGCAGCCAAGGACAGAACACTGAAGCTTTCTTT. Protein: CATSSQGQNTEAFF.